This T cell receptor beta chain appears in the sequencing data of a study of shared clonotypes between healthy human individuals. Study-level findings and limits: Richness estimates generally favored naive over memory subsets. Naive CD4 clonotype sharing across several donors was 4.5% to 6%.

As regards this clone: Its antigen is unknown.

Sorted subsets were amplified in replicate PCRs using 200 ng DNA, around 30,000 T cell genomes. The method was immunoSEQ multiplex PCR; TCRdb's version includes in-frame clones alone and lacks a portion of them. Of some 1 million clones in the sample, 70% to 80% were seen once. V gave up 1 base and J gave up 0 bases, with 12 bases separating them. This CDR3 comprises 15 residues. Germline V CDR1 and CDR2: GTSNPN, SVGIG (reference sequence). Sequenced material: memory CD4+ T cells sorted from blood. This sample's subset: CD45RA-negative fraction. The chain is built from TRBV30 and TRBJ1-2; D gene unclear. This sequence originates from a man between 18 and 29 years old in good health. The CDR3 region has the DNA TGTGCCTGGAGTGCCCGACTCGGGGCTAACTATGGCTACACCTTC. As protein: CAWSARLGANYGYTF.